This entry describes one T cell receptor (beta chain). The data are from a study of technical replicates of blood from a few donors. The protocol was immunoSEQ multiplex PCR, while the TCRdb copy is restricted to in-frame clones and leaves out a portion. The sample contains around 64,000 clones, around 95% of which appear only once. CDR3 length: 14 residues. V lost 4 bases and J 4 bases, leaving 13 bases between the germline ends. Germline CDR1 and CDR2: SEHNR and FQNEAQ (reference sequence). The rearrangement uses TRBV7-9 and TRBJ1-2; weak D call: TRBD1 (6 bases). The sample consisted of PBMCs. The TCR originated in a human donor in good health. Some clones in this sample may be carry-over from other donors' samples. The DNA of the CDR3 is TGTGCCAGCAGCTCCCAGGGGCTGAGCTATGGCTACACCTTC. As protein: CASSSQGLSYGYTF.